Following are 19 T cell receptor beta chains from one sample sequenced in a study of cytomegalovirus exposure and HLA in healthy donors (dated by TCRdb to 2016 to 2017). Library creation used the immunoSEQ multiplex PCR assay. For the multiplex PCR, a mixture combining 60 forward primers for TCR Vbeta segments and 13 reverse primers for TCR Jbeta segments was used. The clones in this table, taken by TCRdb from immuneACCESS, are in-frame only. Not every clone is retained; where verified, under half of the shortfall comes from an unresolved V gene, and the cause of the rest is unknown. The sample includes around 130,000 clones, with approximately 85% observed a single time. The ten biggest clones cover approximately 1.7% of the sample. What was sequenced was PBMCs. Receptors originate from a boy aged 5-17 years in good health and CMV-seronegative.

CDR3 nucleotide sequence: TGTGCCAGCAGCCCCCGCGGCTACGAGCAGTACTTC. It specifies CASSPRGYEQYF. The chain couples TRBV7-2 to TRBJ2-7, with D hard to call. The CDR3 covers 12 residues. Germline V gene sequence: CDR1 SGHTA, CDR2 FQGNSA. Trimming took 5 bases from V and 3 from J, leaving 8 bases between them.

The rearrangement uses TRBV5-4 and TRBJ2-5; D is possibly TRBD2 (5 bases). This CDR3 contains 14 residues. The germline V gene encodes CDR1 SGHNT and CDR2 YYREEE (reference sequence). V was cut by 1 base and J by 5 bases, with 12 bases left in between. In DNA, the CDR3 is TGTGCCAGCAGCTTGACTAGTGCCCCCGAGACCCAGTACTTC. The encoded protein is CASSLTSAPETQYF.

This clone was picked up one time. The chain is built from TRBV4-3 and TRBJ1-2, with D perhaps matching TRBD1 (6 bases). This CDR3 has 16 residues. V lost 0 bases to trimming and J lost 2 bases, with 13 bases between them. The germline CDR1 and CDR2 sequences are LGHNA and YSLEER. The CDR3 DNA follows: TGCGCCAGCAGCCAAGATCCAGGGGCTGGAAACTATGGCTACACCTTC. This sequence encodes CASSQDPGAGNYGYTF.

The gene calls are TRBV7-9 and TRBJ2-7; 9 bases fit TRBD1. V lost 5 bases to trimming and J lost 6 bases; unmatched junction nucleotides: 8. This CDR3 is built from 14 residues. Germline assignment: CDR1 SEHNR and CDR2 FQNEAQ (reference sequence). The CDR3 sequence is CASSPDRGWSEQYF. As DNA, the CDR3 is TGTGCCAGCAGCCCAGACAGGGGGTGGAGCGAGCAGTACTTC.

This chain connects TRBV18 to TRBJ2-1, with D tentatively TRBD2 (6 bases). Trimming took 2 bases from V and 4 from J, leaving 12 bases between them. The CDR3 is 15 amino acids. From germline, CDR1 is KGHSH and CDR2 LQKENI. The DNA for the CDR3 is TGTGCCAGCTCACCAGACAGCGGAGGGTACAATGAGCAGTTCTTC. This codes for CASSPDSGGYNEQFF.

In DNA, the CDR3 is TGTGCCGTACCGGGACAGACCCCCTACGAGCAGTACTTC. Translation: CAVPGQTPYEQYF. The genes are TRBV2 and TRBJ2-7; TRBD1 matches 7 bases. Germline-derived CDR1 and CDR2 are SNHLY and FYNNEI. There are 13 residues in the CDR3. With V trimmed by 11 bases and J by 2 bases, 9 bases remained unmatched.

The CDR3 spells CASSQEASGSPNIQYF. The CDR3, as DNA: TGTGCCAGCAGCCAAGAGGCTAGCGGGAGTCCGAACATTCAGTACTTC. J is TRBJ2-4 and V is TRBV4-2; 10 nucleotides match TRBD2. Germline V gives CDR1 LGHNA, CDR2 YNFKEQ. V shed 0 bases, J shed 7 bases, and the junction held 6 bases outside the gene matches. The CDR3 runs to 16 residues.

The chain has TRBV27 and TRBJ2-1, with D unclear. The CDR3 totals 13 residues. V was clipped by 6 bases and J by 0 bases, with 6 bases between them. Germline loops: CDR1 MNHEY, CDR2 SMNVEV (reference sequence). CDR3 nucleotides: TGTGCCAGCAGGCTAGACTCCTACAATGAGCAGTTCTTC. As protein: CASRLDSYNEQFF.

CDR3 coding DNA: TGTGCCGGAGGAGGCAGCTCCTACAATGAGCAGTTCTTC. Its protein is CAGGGSSYNEQFF. The chain joins TRBV19 to TRBJ2-1; maybe TRBD2 (5 bases). Trimming removed 11 bases at V and 0 bases at J, with 11 bases between. This CDR3 region has 13 residues. Germline lookup yields CDR1 LNHDA and CDR2 SQIVND (reference sequence).

This rearrangement joins TRBV7-2 to TRBJ2-3; 9 bases agree with TRBD2. V lost 4 bases and J lost 0; bases outside the gene matches: 5. The CDR3 spans 16 residues. Germline V gene data show CDR1 as SGHTA and CDR2 as FQGNSA. For the CDR3, the DNA is TGTGCCAGCAGCTCGACTAGCGGCTTTAGCACAGATACGCAGTATTTT. This gives the protein CASSSTSGFSTDTQYF.

This CDR3 is CASSNGQWNTEAFF. CDR3 sequence (DNA): TGTGCCAGCTCGAATGGACAGTGGAACACTGAAGCTTTCTTT. The chain recombines TRBV18 with TRBJ1-1, with a possible D match to TRBD1 (6 bases). The ends were cut back, 6 bases at V and 1 base at J, with 12 bases in the middle. CDR3 size: 14 residues. CDR1 is KGHSH and CDR2 is LQKENI in the germline V gene. Full variable domain (missing parts from reference TRBV18 and TRBJ1-1): NAGVMQNPRHLVRRRGQEARLRCSPMKGHSHVYWYRQLPEEGLKFMVYLQKENIIDESGMPKERFSAEFPKEGPSILRIQQVVRGDSAAYFCASSNGQWNTEAFFGQGTRLTVV.

The gene calls are TRBV30 and TRBJ1-4; 10 positions match TRBD1. From germline, CDR1 is GTSNPN and CDR2 SVGIG (reference sequence). Trimming at V came to 3 bases and at J to 0 bases, leaving 10 bases not matched to a gene. CDR3 size: 18 residues. Written as DNA, the CDR3 is TGTGCCTGGAGGCCAACGGGACAGGGGTTGGCAACTAATGAAAAACTGTTTTTT. As protein: CAWRPTGQGLATNEKLFF.

The chain has TRBV27 and TRBJ1-5; TRBD1 matches at 9 bases. J gave up 6 bases and V 6 bases, and 6 bases lay outside the gene matches. CDR1 MNHEY and CDR2 SMNVEV come from the germline V gene (reference sequence). The CDR3 is 14 residues long. The CDR3 sequence is CASRLQGAVQPQHF. The CDR3, as DNA: TGTGCCAGCAGACTACAGGGGGCAGTTCAGCCCCAGCATTTT.

The gene calls are TRBV10-3 and TRBJ2-6, with D tentatively TRBD1 (6 bases). V shed 0 bases and J shed 4 bases, with 13 bases lying between them. Germline V gene lookup returns CDR1 ENHRY and CDR2 SYGVKD. The CDR3 is 17 residues long. The CDR3 loop reads CAISESQGKRGANVLTF. CDR3 coding DNA: TGTGCCATCAGTGAGTCTCAGGGGAAGAGAGGGGCCAACGTCCTGACTTTC.

This clone was seen only once. The rearrangement links TRBV4-3 to TRBJ2-6, with 9 bases lining up with TRBD2. There are 20 residues in the CDR3. Germline V lookup: CDR1 LGHNA, CDR2 YSLEER. V lost 0 bases, J lost 0 bases, and 9 bases stayed unmatched. CDR3 residues: CASSQDRGGGGASGANVLTF. The DNA of the CDR3 is TGCGCCAGCAGCCAAGATAGAGGGGGCGGGGGGGCCTCTGGGGCCAACGTCCTGACTTTC.

This clone was counted between two and nine times. This chain links TRBV6-5 with TRBJ1-6; 10 nucleotides match TRBD1. This CDR3 contains 15 residues. The V and J ends lost 0 bases and 8 bases, in that order; junction bases with no gene match: 1. The V gene's germline CDR1 is MNHEY and CDR2 SVGAGI. CDR3 residues: CASSYSGTGDSPLHF. The CDR3 nucleotides are TGTGCCAGCAGTTACTCGGGGACAGGGGATTCACCCCTCCACTTT.

V usage is TRBV7-8 and J usage is TRBJ1-1; D is perhaps TRBD1 (5 bases). The germline V gene encodes CDR1 SGHVS and CDR2 FQNEAQ. Deletions cut 4 bases from V and 1 base from J, with 16 bases between. CDR3 length: 16 residues. The DNA for the CDR3 is TGTGCCAGCAGCTCCCAAGTTTGGGGGGGGAACACTGAAGCTTTCTTT. The encoded protein is CASSSQVWGGNTEAFF.

V usage is TRBV29-1 and J usage is TRBJ1-2; perhaps TRBD1 as D (6 bases). CDR3 length: 14 amino acids. Germline lookup yields CDR1 SQVTM and CDR2 ANQGSEA. Trimming took 3 bases from V and 3 from J, leaving 14 bases between them. The CDR3, as DNA: TGCAGCGTTGATGGTCCGGACAGCTACTATGGCTACACCTTC. It is translated as CSVDGPDSYYGYTF.

This chain joins TRBV6-5 and TRBJ2-5, with 8 nucleotides matching TRBD2. This CDR3 region has 15 residues. V shed 2 bases and J 2 bases; nucleotides not matched to a gene: 4. The germline gives CDR1 MNHEY, CDR2 SVGAGI. The CDR3 here is CASSYSGGFQETQYF. The CDR3 region has the DNA TGTGCCAGCAGTTACAGCGGGGGATTTCAAGAGACCCAGTACTTC.